Below, 21 T cell receptor beta chains from the same sample are listed, as sequenced in a study of blood T cell repertoires in COVID-19. Measured with immunoSEQ multiplex PCR; TCRdb has only the in-frame clones, and not every one. Here the sample spans over 150,000 clones, approximately 90% being singletons. Sequencing was done on a sample of peripheral blood. The receptors were gathered from a man aged 18 to 29 with COVID-19, enrolled during active disease.

The chain links TRBV4-1 to TRBJ1-2, with 7 nucleotides matching TRBD1. From germline, CDR1 is MGHRA and CDR2 YSYEKL. The CDR3 contains 16 residues. Trimming removed 8 bases from V and 0 bases from J; junction bases left unmatched: 12. CDR3 protein: CASLLDQGGPNYGYTF. In DNA form, the CDR3 reads TGCGCCAGCCTACTCGACCAGGGGGGCCCTAACTATGGCTACACCTTC.

The V call is TRBV5-6, the J call TRBJ2-7; 7 nucleotides agree with TRBD2. CDR3 size: 16 residues. The V gene end was trimmed by 4 bases and the J gene end by 0 bases; junction bases not matched to a gene: 10. The germline gives CDR1 SGHDT, CDR2 YYEEEE. The CDR3 region has the DNA TGTGCCAGCAGCCCTTACCGTGCGGGGGACTCCTACGAGCAGTACTTC. This codes for CASSPYRAGDSYEQYF.

This chain uses TRBV9 with TRBJ2-2, with a weak D call TRBD2 (5 bases). This CDR3 is built from 16 residues. Per the germline V gene, CDR1 is SGDLS and CDR2 is YYNGEE. Trimming removed 0 bases from V and 2 bases from J, with 11 bases in between. In DNA, the CDR3 is TGTGCCAGCAGCGTAGGGGCTAGCCCTAACACCGGGGAGCTGTTTTTT. It encodes CASSVGASPNTGELFF.

This clone came up a few times. The chain employs TRBV19 and TRBJ2-3, with a tentative D call TRBD1 (5 bases). Germline V lookup: CDR1 LNHDA, CDR2 SQIVND (reference sequence). V was shortened by 3 bases and J by 4 bases, with 8 bases between the two germline ends. CDR3 size: 13 residues. CDR3 bases: TGTGCCAGTAGTATGTGGGGCGCAGATACGCAGTATTTT. Residues: CASSMWGADTQYF.

The chain links TRBV7-3 to TRBJ2-2, with D possibly being TRBD1 (8 bases). The V and J ends lost 2 bases and 4 bases respectively, with 14 bases between them. Looked up from germline, CDR1 is SGHTA and CDR2 is FQGTGA. The CDR3 consists of 16 residues. CDR3 sequence: CASSLDRGGSTGELFF. The DNA of the CDR3 is TGTGCCAGCAGCTTAGACAGGGGCGGGAGCACCGGGGAGCTGTTTTTT.

V is TRBV13 and J is TRBJ1-1; D call uncertain. The length of the CDR3 is 16 residues. CDR1 is PRHDT and CDR2 is FYEKMQ in the germline V gene (reference sequence). V shed 0 bases and J shed 0 bases, with 11 bases lying between them. In DNA, the CDR3 is TGTGCCAGCAGCTTAGGGGCAGGCAACATGAACACTGAAGCTTTCTTT. This encodes CASSLGAGNMNTEAFF.

This chain links TRBV19 with TRBJ2-1, with D possibly matching TRBD2 (6 bases). CDR1 LNHDA and CDR2 SQIVND come from the germline V gene (reference sequence). Trimming shortened V by 2 bases and J by 6 bases, and 26 bases separated the two germline ends. The CDR3 has 19 amino acids. The CDR3 region is CASSIRGLGEAFTRNEQFF. The CDR3 DNA reads as TGTGCCAGTAGTATACGGGGTTTGGGGGAGGCTTTCACCCGCAATGAGCAGTTCTTC.

The chain is built from TRBV5-1 and TRBJ1-6; D may be TRBD1 (6 bases). CDR1 and CDR2 from the germline V gene are SGHRS and YFSETQ. The V gene lost 3 bases and the J gene lost 9 bases, with 16 bases spanning the gap. The CDR3 covers 15 residues. Here the CDR3 reads CASSSTGDNGSPLHF. In nucleotides, the CDR3 is TGCGCCAGCAGCTCTACCGGGGACAACGGTTCACCCCTCCACTTT.

The CDR3 bases are TGCGCCAGCAGCCAAGACCCGGTGGGGGGGGCAGGGAATACGCAGTATTTT. It yields the protein CASSQDPVGGAGNTQYF. This chain uses TRBV4-1 with TRBJ2-3; D perhaps matches TRBD2 (7 bases). Trimming took 0 bases from V and 7 from J, leaving 20 bases between them. This CDR3 region has 17 residues. Germline V gene lookup returns CDR1 MGHRA and CDR2 YSYEKL.

This rearrangement joins TRBV19 to TRBJ2-1; TRBD2 agrees at 7 bases. The J segment lost 0 bases and the V segment lost 4 bases, leaving 6 bases of the junction unmatched. From germline, CDR1 is LNHDA and CDR2 SQIVND (reference sequence). The CDR3 extends over 16 amino acids. CDR3: CASSTDSGYSYNEQFF. The CDR3 bases are TGTGCCAGTAGTACTGATAGCGGGTACTCCTACAATGAGCAGTTCTTC.

This chain connects TRBV14 to TRBJ1-1; TRBD1 matches 10 bases. The CDR3 sequence is 23 residues long. Germline values: CDR1 SGHDN, CDR2 FVKESK. V shed 3 bases, J shed 1 base, and the junction held 26 bases outside the gene matches. The CDR3 coding sequence is TGTGCCAGCAGCCAGATAATAACCCGGGACAGGGGACGGATTAGAGGGGAGAACACTGAAGCTTTCTTT. This gives the protein CASSQIITRDRGRIRGENTEAFF.

The chain recombines TRBV28 with TRBJ2-3; D gene unclear. The V gene's germline CDR1 is MDHEN and CDR2 SYDVKM. This CDR3 is built from 13 residues. The V and J ends lost 5 bases and 1 base respectively, with 7 bases between them. The CDR3 is CASSPSGTDTQYF. CDR3 DNA: TGTGCCAGCAGTCCGTCCGGCACAGATACGCAGTATTTT.

The chain combines TRBV4-3 with TRBJ2-3, with TRBD2 matching 8 bases. Germline CDR1 reads LGHNA; CDR2 reads YSLEER. The CDR3 runs 17 residues. Trimming removed 0 bases from V and 4 bases from J; junction bases left unmatched: 9. The CDR3 sequence: CASSQEGSGGPPDTQYF. DNA for the CDR3: TGCGCCAGCAGCCAAGAGGGGTCGGGAGGGCCACCAGATACGCAGTATTTT.

V gene TRBV28 combines with J gene TRBJ2-7; D is unresolved. Trimming shortened V by 6 bases and J by 0 bases, and 15 bases separated the two germline ends. CDR3 length equals 15 residues. From germline, CDR1 is MDHEN and CDR2 SYDVKM. DNA of the CDR3: TGTGCCAGCAGGATACCGACTCAAAGCTCCTACGAGCAGTACTTC. This gives the protein CASRIPTQSSYEQYF.

The chain uses TRBV3-1 (or the pseudogene TRBV3-2) and TRBJ1-5, with no clear D. Germline assignment: CDR1 LGHDT and CDR2 YNNKEL (reference sequence). V dropped 1 base and J dropped 11 bases, with 9 bases sitting between them. This CDR3 has 12 amino acids. CDR3 loop: CASSQVGQTQHF. For the CDR3, the DNA is TGTGCCAGCAGCCAAGTTGGGCAGACCCAGCATTTT.

The chain uses TRBV11-2 and TRBJ1-1, with TRBD1 matching over 8 bases. V gave up 5 bases and J gave up 3 bases; unmatched junction bases: 20. The CDR3 length is 19 residues. CDR1 and CDR2 (germline): SGHAT, FQNNGV. The CDR3 reads CASSPGRGRYSSQDTEAFF. CDR3 nucleotide sequence: TGTGCCAGCAGCCCGGGCAGGGGGCGTTATTCGTCACAGGACACTGAAGCTTTCTTT.

The rearrangement uses TRBV11-3 and TRBJ1-1, with 9 bases identical to TRBD1. The CDR3 totals 15 residues. CDR1 is SGHNT, CDR2 YENEEA, per germline. The ends lost 5 bases at V and 3 bases at J; junction bases unmatched: 7. Here the CDR3 DNA reads TGTGCCAGCAGCCCAGGGGGACAGGGCGACACTGAAGCTTTCTTT. Translation: CASSPGGQGDTEAFF.

The V and J genes are TRBV11-2 and TRBJ2-3; no clear D gene. This CDR3 comprises 11 residues. Germline loops: CDR1 SGHAT, CDR2 FQNNGV. V shed 5 bases and J shed 5 bases, with 5 bases lying between them. CDR3 sequence: CASSPLDTQYF. CDR3 coding DNA: TGTGCCAGCAGCCCTTTAGATACGCAGTATTTT.

The chain joins TRBV28 to TRBJ2-2; TRBD1 matches 10 bases. The CDR3 runs to 15 residues. In germline, CDR1 is MDHEN, CDR2 SYDVKM. V gave up 5 bases and J gave up 5 bases; unmatched junction bases: 5. The CDR3 region is CASSPRDRGTGELFF. The DNA for the CDR3 is TGTGCCAGCAGTCCCCGGGACAGGGGAACCGGGGAGCTGTTTTTT.

The rearrangement links TRBV5-4 to TRBJ1-1; D is unclear. CDR3 size: 14 residues. Trimming removed 0 bases at V and 1 base at J, with 7 bases between. The germline V gene encodes CDR1 SGHNT and CDR2 YYREEE (reference sequence). CDR3 residues: CASSLAGRNTEAFF. CDR3 coding DNA: TGTGCCAGCAGCTTGGCTGGCAGGAACACTGAAGCTTTCTTT.

This chain connects TRBV6-6 to TRBJ2-7; 7 positions match TRBD1. The germline V gene has CDR1 MNHNY and CDR2 SVGAGI (reference sequence). This CDR3 has 14 residues. V shed 6 bases and J 2 bases; nucleotides not matched to a gene: 7. CDR3 protein: CASRFTGVTYEQYF. The CDR3 DNA reads TGTGCCAGCAGATTCACAGGGGTTACCTACGAGCAGTACTTC.